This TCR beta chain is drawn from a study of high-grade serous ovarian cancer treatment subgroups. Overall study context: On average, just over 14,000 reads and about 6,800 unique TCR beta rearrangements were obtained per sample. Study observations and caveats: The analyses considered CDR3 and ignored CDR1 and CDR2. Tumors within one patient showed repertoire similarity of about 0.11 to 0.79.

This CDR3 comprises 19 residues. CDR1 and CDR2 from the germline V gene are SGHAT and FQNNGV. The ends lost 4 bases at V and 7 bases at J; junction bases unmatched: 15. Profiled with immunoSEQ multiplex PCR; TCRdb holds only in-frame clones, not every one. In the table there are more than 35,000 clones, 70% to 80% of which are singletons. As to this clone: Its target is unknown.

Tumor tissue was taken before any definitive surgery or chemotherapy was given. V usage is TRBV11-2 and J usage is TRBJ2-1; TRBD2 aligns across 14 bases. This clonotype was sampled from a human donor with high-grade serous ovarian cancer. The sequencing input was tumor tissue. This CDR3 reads CASSSMGGTSGRLRNEQFF. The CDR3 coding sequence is TGTGCCAGCAGCTCCATGGGGGGGACTAGCGGGAGACTTCGTAATGAGCAGTTCTTC.